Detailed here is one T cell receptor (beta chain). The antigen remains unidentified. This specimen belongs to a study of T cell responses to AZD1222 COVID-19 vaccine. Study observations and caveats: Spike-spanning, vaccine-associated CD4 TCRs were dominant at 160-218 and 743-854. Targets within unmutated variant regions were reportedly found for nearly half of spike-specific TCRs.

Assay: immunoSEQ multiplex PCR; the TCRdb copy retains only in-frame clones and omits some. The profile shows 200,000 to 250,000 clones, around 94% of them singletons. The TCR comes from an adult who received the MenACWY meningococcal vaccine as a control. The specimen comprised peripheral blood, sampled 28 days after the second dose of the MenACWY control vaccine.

CDR3 in DNA: TGTGCCAGCAGCTTTTTAAGGGGCGGTAATGAAAAACTGTTTTTT. This sequence encodes CASSFLRGGNEKLFF. The rearrangement uses TRBV7-9 and TRBJ1-4; a possible D gene is TRBD1 (5 bases). V was clipped by 3 bases and J by 4 bases, with 12 bases between them. CDR1 is SEHNR and CDR2 is FQNEAQ in the germline V gene (reference sequence). The CDR3 is 15 amino acids.